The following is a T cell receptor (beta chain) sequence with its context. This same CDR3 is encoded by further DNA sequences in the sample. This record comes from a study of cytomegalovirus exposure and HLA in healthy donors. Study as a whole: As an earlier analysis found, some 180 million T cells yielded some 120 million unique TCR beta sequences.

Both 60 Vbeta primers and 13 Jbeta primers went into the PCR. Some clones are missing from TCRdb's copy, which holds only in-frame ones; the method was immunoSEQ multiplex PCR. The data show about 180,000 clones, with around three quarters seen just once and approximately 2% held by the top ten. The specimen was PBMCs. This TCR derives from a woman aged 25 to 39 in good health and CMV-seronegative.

The CDR3 is CASSEGSSTDTQYF. CDR3 sequence (DNA): TGTGCCAGCAGTGAAGGGAGCAGCACAGATACGCAGTATTTT. The chain joins TRBV6-1 to TRBJ2-3; D is undetermined. Between the trimmed V and J ends, which lost 1 base and 0 bases, there was a span of 5 bases. Germline assignment: CDR1 MNHNS and CDR2 SASEGT. The CDR3 has 14 amino acids.